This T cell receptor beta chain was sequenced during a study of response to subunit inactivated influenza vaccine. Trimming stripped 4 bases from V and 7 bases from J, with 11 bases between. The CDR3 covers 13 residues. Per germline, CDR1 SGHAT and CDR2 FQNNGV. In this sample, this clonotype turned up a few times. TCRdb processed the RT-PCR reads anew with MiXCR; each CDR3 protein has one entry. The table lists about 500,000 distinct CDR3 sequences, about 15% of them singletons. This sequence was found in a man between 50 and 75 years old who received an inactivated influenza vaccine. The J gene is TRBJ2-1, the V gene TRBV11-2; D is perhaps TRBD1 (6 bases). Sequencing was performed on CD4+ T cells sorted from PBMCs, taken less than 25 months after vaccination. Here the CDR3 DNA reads TGTGCCAGCAGCTCACAACAGGGTAATGAGCAGTTCTTC. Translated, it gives CASSSQQGNEQFF.